This T cell receptor (beta chain) came from a study of cytomegalovirus exposure and HLA in healthy donors. Study results and caveats: Researchers reported that a few CMV-associated chains were confirmed in vitro as CMV antigen-specific.

Use of 60 Vbeta and 13 Jbeta primers characterized the PCR. Per the study methods: Later reanalysis found roughly 80 million unique TCR beta chains, some 10 million of them shared. Assay used: immunoSEQ multiplex PCR; TCRdb lists only in-frame clones, some missing. V, J and clone size are those of that table, while D and trimming were read from the DNA. The profile covers 150,000 to 200,000 clones, with 85% appearing a single time and 2% to 2.5% taken by the ten largest. The V gene's germline CDR1 is SGHNT and CDR2 YYREEE (reference sequence). CDR3 size: 15 residues. V dropped 0 bases and J dropped 4 bases, with 12 bases sitting between them. In regard to this clone: What it binds is unknown.

This chain links TRBV5-4 with TRBJ2-3; D may be TRBD1 (7 bases). The sequence was obtained from a young man in good health and CMV-seropositive. The specimen was PBMCs. The CDR3 sequence: CASSLGRGVADTQYF. CDR3 bases: TGTGCCAGCAGCTTGGGCAGGGGGGTTGCAGATACGCAGTATTTT.